This T cell receptor beta chain was sequenced in a study of regulatory T cells in long-lasting Graves disease. Regarding time point: newly diagnosed GD, antithyroid drugs for less than 3 months. From RNA extracted from PBMCs, the TCR library was made. Concerning this clonotype: Antigen: not known. With a much larger clone just one base away, this may be a read error.

CDR3-region Arm-PCR and iRepertoire HTBI primers produced the TCR beta libraries. A single record per CDR3 protein comes from TCRdb applying MiXCR to the multiplex PCR reads. The sample lists about 620,000 distinct CDR3 sequences, around 17% seen once, with under 20% in the top ten. Trimming took 5 bases from V and 10 from J, leaving 8 bases between them. This CDR3 comprises 11 residues. Study findings and constraints: For persistent Graves' patients, TCR diversity was lower than for newly diagnosed ones. It was in persistent disease that TRBV28, TRBJ1-2 and TRBJ2-5 were favored.

The same data also contributed to another study, on T cells in Graves' hyperthyroidism and ophthalmopathy. This second study notes: First-round RT-PCR targeting the TCR CDR3 was performed with the HTBI primer set.

This chain uses TRBV12-3 or TRBV12-4 with TRBJ1-4; D not resolved. The source was peripheral blood mononuclear cells (PBMCs), collected at new diagnosis, from a patient treated with antithyroid drugs. This clonotype originated in a woman in her thirties with Graves disease. DNA of the CDR3: TGTGCCAGCAGTACCGCGGGAAAACTGTTTTTT. This codes for CASSTAGKLFF.